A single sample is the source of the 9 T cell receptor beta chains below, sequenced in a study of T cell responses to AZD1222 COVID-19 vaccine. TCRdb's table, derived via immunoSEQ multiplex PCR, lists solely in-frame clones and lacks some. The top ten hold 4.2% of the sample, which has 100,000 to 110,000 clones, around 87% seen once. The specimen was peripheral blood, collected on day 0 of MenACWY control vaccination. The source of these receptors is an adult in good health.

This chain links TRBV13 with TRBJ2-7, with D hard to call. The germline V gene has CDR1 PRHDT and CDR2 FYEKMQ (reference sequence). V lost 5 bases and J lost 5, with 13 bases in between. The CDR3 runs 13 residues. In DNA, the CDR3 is TGTGCCAGCAGCGGCGCTGGTAGGGACGAGCAGTACTTC. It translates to CASSGAGRDEQYF.

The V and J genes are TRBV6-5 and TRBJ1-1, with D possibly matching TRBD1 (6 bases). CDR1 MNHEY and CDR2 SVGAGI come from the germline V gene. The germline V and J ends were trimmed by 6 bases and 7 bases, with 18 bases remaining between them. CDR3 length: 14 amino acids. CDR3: CASSPTGTRVEAFF. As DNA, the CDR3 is TGTGCCAGCAGCCCCACAGGGACCAGGGTTGAAGCTTTCTTT.

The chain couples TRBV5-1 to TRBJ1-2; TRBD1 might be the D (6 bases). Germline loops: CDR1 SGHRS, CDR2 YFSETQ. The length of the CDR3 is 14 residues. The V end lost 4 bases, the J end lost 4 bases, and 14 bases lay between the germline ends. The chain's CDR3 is CASSPGGGSYGYTF. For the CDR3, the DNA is TGCGCCAGCAGCCCCGGGGGCGGGAGCTATGGCTACACCTTC.

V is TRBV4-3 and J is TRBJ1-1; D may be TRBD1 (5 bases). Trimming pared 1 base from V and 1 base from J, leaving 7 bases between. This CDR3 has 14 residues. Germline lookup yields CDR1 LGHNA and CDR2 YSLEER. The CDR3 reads CASSQGGQNTEAFF. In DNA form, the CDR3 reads TGCGCCAGCAGCCAAGGCGGACAGAACACTGAAGCTTTCTTT.

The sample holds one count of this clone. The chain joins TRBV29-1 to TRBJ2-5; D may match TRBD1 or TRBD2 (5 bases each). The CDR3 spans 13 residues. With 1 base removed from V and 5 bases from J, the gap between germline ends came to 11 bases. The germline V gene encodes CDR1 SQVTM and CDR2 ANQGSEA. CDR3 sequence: CSVEVTWGETQYF. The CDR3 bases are TGCAGCGTTGAAGTGACCTGGGGGGAGACCCAGTACTTC.

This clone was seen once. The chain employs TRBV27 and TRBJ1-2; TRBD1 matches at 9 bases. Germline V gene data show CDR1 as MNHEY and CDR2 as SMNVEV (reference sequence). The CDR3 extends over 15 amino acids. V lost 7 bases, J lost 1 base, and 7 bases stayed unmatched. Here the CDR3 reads CASTVQGAFNYGYTF. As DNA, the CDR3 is TGTGCCAGCACCGTACAGGGGGCCTTTAACTATGGCTACACCTTC.

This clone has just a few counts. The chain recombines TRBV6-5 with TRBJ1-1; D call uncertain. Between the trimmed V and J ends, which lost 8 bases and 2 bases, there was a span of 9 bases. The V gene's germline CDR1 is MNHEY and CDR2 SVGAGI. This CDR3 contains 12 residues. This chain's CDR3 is CASGRGNTEAFF. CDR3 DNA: TGTGCCAGCGGGAGAGGAAACACTGAAGCTTTCTTT.

CDR3 in DNA: TGTGCCAGTACCCCCGGGACAGGGGAGCTGTTTTTT. It is translated as CASTPGTGELFF. The rearrangement joins TRBV18 to TRBJ2-2; D is possibly TRBD1 (6 bases). This CDR3 region has 12 residues. The germline V gene encodes CDR1 KGHSH and CDR2 LQKENI. Trimming cost V 9 bases and J 8 bases, with 13 bases left between them.

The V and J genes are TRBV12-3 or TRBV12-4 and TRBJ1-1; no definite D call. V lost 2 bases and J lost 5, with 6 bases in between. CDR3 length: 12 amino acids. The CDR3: CASSLIRTEAFF. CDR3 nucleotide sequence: TGTGCCAGCAGTTTAATACGGACTGAAGCTTTCTTT.